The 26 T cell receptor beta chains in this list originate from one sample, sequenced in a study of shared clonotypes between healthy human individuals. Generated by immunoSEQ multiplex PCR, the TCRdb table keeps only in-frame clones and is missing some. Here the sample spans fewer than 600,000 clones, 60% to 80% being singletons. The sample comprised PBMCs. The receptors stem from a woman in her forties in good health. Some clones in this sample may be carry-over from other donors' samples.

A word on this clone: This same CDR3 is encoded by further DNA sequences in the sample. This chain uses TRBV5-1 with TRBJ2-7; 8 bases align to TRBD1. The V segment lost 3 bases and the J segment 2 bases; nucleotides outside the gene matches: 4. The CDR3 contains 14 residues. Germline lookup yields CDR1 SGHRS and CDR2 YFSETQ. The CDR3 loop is CASSSGTGAYEQYF. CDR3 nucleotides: TGCGCCAGCAGCTCCGGGACAGGAGCCTACGAGCAGTACTTC.

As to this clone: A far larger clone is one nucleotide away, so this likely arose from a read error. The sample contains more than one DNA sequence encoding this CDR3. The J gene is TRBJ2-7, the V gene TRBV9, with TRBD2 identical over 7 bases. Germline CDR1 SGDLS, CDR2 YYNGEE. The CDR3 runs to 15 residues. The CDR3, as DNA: TGTGCCAGTAGCGTAGAAGTAGCGGGCACCTACGAGCAGTACTTC. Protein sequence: CASSVEVAGTYEQYF. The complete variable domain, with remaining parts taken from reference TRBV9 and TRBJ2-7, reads DSGVTQTPKHLITATGQRVTLRCSPRSGDLSVYWYQQSLDQGLQFLIQYYNGEERAKGNILERFSAQQFPDLHSELNLSSLELGDSALYFCASSVEVAGTYEQYFGPGTRLTVT.

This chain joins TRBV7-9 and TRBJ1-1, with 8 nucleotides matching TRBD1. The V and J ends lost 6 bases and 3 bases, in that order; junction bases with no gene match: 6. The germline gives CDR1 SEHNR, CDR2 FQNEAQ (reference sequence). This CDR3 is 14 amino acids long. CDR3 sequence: CASRMTGDDTEAFF. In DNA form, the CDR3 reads TGTGCCAGCAGAATGACAGGGGATGACACTGAAGCTTTCTTT.

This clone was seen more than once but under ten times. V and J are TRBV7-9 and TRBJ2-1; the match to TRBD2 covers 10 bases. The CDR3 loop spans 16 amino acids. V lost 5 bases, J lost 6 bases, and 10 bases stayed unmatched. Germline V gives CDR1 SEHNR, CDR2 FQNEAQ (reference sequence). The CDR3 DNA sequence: TGTGCCAGCAGCGGGACTAGCGCAGTTGGGGGCAATGAGCAGTTCTTC. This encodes CASSGTSAVGGNEQFF.

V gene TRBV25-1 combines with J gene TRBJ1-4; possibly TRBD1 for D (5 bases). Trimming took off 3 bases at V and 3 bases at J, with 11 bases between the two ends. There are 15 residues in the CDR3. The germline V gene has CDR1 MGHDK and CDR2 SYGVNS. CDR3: CASSDAGRPNEKLFF. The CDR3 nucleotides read TGTGCCAGCAGTGACGCAGGGAGGCCTAATGAAAAACTGTTTTTT.

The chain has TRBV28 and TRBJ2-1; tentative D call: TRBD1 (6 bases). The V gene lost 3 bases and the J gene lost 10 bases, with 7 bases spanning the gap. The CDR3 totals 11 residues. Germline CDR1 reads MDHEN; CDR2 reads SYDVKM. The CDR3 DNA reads TGTGCCAGCAGTTTCGGACAGGAGCAGTTCTTC. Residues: CASSFGQEQFF.

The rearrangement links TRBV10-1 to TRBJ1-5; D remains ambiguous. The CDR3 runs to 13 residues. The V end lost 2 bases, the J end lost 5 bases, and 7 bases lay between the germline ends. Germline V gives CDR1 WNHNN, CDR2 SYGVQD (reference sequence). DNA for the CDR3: TGCGCCAGCAGTGAGGGCAGATATCAGCCCCAGCATTTT. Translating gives CASSEGRYQPQHF.

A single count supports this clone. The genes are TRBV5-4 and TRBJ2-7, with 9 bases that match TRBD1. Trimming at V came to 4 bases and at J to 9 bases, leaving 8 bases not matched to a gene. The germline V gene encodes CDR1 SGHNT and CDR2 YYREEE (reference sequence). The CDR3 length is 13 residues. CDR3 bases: TGTGCCAGCAGCCCCGGGACAGGGCGGGGGCAGTACTTC. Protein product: CASSPGTGRGQYF.

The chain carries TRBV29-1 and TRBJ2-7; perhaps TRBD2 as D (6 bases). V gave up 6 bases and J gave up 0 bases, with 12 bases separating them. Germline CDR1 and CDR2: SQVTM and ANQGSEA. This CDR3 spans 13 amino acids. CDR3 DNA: TGCAGCGTGGCTTCGGGGGACTCCTACGAGCAGTACTTC. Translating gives CSVASGDSYEQYF.

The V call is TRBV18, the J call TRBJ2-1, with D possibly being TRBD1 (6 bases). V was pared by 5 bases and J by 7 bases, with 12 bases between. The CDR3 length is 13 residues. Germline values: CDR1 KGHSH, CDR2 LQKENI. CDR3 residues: CASSRGTQNEQFF. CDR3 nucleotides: TGTGCCAGCTCAAGGGGGACCCAAAATGAGCAGTTCTTC.

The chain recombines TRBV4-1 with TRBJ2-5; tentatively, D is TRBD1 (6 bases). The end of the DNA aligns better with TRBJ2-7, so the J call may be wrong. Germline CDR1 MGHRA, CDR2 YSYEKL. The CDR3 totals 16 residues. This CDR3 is CASSQGWTASSYEQYF. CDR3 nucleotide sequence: TGCGCCAGCAGCCAAGGATGGACAGCAAGCTCCTACGAGCAGTACTTC.

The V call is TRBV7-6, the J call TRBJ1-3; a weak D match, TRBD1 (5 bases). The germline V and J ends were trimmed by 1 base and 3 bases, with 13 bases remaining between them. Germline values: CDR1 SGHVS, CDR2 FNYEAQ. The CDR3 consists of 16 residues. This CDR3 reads CASSLGTRESGNTIYF. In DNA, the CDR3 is TGTGCCAGCAGCTTAGGTACCAGGGAAAGTGGAAACACCATATATTTT.

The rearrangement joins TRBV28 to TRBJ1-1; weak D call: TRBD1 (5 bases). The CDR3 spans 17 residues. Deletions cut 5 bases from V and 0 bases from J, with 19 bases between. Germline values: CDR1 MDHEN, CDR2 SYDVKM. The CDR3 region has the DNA TGTGCCAGCAGTCCTACTATAGGGGCGACAATGAACACTGAAGCTTTCTTT. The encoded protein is CASSPTIGATMNTEAFF.

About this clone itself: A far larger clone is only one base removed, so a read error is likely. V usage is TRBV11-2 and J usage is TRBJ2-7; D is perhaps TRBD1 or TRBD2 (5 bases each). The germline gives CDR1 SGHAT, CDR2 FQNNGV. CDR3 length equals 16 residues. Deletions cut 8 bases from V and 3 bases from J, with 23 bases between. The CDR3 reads CASARTRTRAGYEQYF. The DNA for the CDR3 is TGTGCCAGCGCTCGGACTCGGACACGGGCGGGCTACGAGCAGTACTTC. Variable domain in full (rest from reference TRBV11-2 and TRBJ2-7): EAGVAQSPRYKIIEKRQSVAFWCNPISGHATLYWYQQILGQGPKLLIQFQNNGVVDDSQLPKDRFSAERLKGVDSTLKIQPAKLEDSAVYLCASARTRTRAGYEQYFGPGTRLTVT.

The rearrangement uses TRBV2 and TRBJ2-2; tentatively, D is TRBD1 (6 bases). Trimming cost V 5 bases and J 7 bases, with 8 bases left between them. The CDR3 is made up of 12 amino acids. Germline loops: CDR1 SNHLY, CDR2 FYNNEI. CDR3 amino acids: CASSTGYGELFF. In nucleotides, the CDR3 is TGTGCCAGCAGTACAGGGTACGGGGAGCTGTTTTTT.

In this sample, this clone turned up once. As DNA, the CDR3 is TGTGCCATCTACACCGCCGAGCGGGAGGACTATTACGAGCAGTACTTC. Its protein is CAIYTAEREDYYEQYF. J is TRBJ2-7 and V is TRBV10-3; 9 nucleotides match TRBD2. With V trimmed by 8 bases and J by 4 bases, 15 bases remained unmatched. The length of the CDR3 is 16 residues. Germline lookup yields CDR1 ENHRY and CDR2 SYGVKD.

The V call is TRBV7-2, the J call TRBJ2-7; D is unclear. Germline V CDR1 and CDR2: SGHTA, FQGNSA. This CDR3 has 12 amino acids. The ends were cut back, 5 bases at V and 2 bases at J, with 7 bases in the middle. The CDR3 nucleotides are TGTGCCAGCAGCGCCAGCACCTACGAGCAGTACTTC. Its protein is CASSASTYEQYF. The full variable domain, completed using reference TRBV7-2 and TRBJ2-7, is GAGVSQSPSNKVTEKGKDVELRCDPISGHTALYWYRQSLGQGLEFLIYFQGNSAPDKSGLPSDRFSAERTGGSVSTLTIQRTQQEDSAVYLCASSASTYEQYFGPGTRLTVT.

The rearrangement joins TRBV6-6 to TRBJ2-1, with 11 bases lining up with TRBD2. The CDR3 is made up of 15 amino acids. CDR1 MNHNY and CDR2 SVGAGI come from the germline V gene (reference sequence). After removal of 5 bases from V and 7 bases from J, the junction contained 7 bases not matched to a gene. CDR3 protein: CASSGTSGSRNEQFF. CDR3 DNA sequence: TGTGCCAGCAGTGGAACTAGCGGGAGTCGAAATGAGCAGTTCTTC.

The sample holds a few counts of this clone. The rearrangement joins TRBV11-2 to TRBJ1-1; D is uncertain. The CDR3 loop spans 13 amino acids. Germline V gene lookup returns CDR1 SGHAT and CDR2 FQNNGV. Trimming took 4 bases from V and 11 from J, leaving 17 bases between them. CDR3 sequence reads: CASSYDGVRRAFF. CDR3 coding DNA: TGTGCCAGCAGCTACGACGGTGTCCGAAGGGCTTTCTTT.

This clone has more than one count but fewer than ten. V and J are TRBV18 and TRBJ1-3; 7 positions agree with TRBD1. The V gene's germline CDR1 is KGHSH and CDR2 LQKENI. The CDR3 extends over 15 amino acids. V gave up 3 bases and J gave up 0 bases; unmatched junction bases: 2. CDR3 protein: CASSPTGDSGNTIYF. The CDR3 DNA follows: TGTGCCAGCTCACCTACAGGGGACTCTGGAAACACCATATATTTT. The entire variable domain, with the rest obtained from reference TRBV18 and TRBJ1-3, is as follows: NAGVMQNPRHLVRRRGQEARLRCSPMKGHSHVYWYRQLPEEGLKFMVYLQKENIIDESGMPKERFSAEFPKEGPSILRIQQVVRGDSAAYFCASSPTGDSGNTIYFGEGSWLTVV.

The CDR3 nucleotides read TGCGCCAGCAGCTTCGGAGCAGGGGGTAGCTACACAGATACGCAGTATTTT. Protein: CASSFGAGGSYTDTQYF. The chain links TRBV5-1 to TRBJ2-3; TRBD1 matches 7 bases. The trim removed 2 bases at V and 2 bases at J, leaving 11 bases unmatched. Germline V gene data show CDR1 as SGHRS and CDR2 as YFSETQ. This CDR3 is built from 17 residues.

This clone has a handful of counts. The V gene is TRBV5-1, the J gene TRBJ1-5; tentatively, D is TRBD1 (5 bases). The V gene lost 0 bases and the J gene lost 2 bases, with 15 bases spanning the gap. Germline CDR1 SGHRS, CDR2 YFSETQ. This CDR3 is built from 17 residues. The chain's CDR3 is CASSLEERGRGNQPQHF. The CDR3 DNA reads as TGCGCCAGCAGCTTGGAAGAGAGGGGCAGGGGCAATCAGCCCCAGCATTTT.

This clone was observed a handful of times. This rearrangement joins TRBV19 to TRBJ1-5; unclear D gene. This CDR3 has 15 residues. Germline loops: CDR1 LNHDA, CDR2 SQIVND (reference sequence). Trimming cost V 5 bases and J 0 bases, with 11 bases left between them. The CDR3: CASSFLALSNQPQHF. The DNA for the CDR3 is TGTGCCAGTAGTTTTCTGGCTCTTAGCAATCAGCCCCAGCATTTT.

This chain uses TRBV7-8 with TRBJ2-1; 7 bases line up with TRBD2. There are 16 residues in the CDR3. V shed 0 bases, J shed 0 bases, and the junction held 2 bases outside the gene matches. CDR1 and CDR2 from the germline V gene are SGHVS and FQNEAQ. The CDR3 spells CASSLAGGGSYNEQFF. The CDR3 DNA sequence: TGTGCCAGCAGCTTAGCGGGGGGGGGCTCCTACAATGAGCAGTTCTTC.

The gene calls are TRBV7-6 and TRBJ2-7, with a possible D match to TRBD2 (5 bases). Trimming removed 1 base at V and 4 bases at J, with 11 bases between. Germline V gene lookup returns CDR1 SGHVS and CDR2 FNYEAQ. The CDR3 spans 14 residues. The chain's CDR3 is CASSLDTREYEQYF. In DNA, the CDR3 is TGTGCCAGCAGCTTAGACACTAGGGAATACGAGCAGTACTTC.

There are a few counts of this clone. The DNA for the CDR3 is TGTGCCAGCAGCTTCCCGGGACTAGCGGGAGGTGAGCAGTACTTC. The encoded protein is CASSFPGLAGGEQYF. The chain has TRBV7-9 and TRBJ2-7; 15 nucleotides match TRBD2. The CDR3 spans 15 residues. Unmatched junction bases numbered 4, after V lost 3 bases and J lost 7 bases. CDR1 is SEHNR and CDR2 is FQNEAQ in the germline V gene (reference sequence).